The 3 T cell receptor beta chains given below trace back to one sample, sequenced in a study of blood T cells in healthy people across ages. Primed by a sample-barcoded 5' primer and a J-beta primer mix, a second PCR proceeded for roughly 6 to 12 cycles. Each CDR3 protein gets one entry after TCRdb re-called the 5' RACE reads with MiXCR. Seen here are around 1,900,000 distinct CDR3 sequences, approximately 40% observed once, and the top ten hold under 25%. The specimen sequenced was blood. Receptor source: a human donor in good health.

The V gene is TRBV7-2, the J gene TRBJ1-2; a weak D match, TRBD1 (5 bases). The V gene lost 5 bases and the J gene lost 8 bases, with 15 bases spanning the gap. The germline V gene encodes CDR1 SGHTA and CDR2 FQGNSA. The CDR3 is made up of 13 amino acids. The DNA for the CDR3 is TGTGCCAGCAGCGGACCTACAGGAAACGGCTACACCTTC. This translates into CASSGPTGNGYTF.

The V call is TRBV4-3, the J call TRBJ1-1; 7 nucleotides agree with TRBD1. The germline V gene encodes CDR1 LGHNA and CDR2 YSLEER. The ends lost 3 bases at V and 1 base at J; junction bases unmatched: 5. This CDR3 region has 15 residues. The DNA of the CDR3 is TGCGCCAGCAGCCAGATCAGGGGGGCGAACACTGAAGCTTTCTTT. Its protein is CASSQIRGANTEAFF.

The chain joins TRBV7-9 to TRBJ2-4, with 8 bases aligning to TRBD1. The J call is in doubt because the DNA end fits TRBJ2-7 better. The CDR3 totals 15 residues. The V gene's germline CDR1 is SEHNR and CDR2 FQNEAQ (reference sequence). This CDR3 reads CASSFGGQDSYEQYF. In DNA, the CDR3 is TGTGCCAGCAGCTTTGGGGGACAGGACTCCTACGAGCAGTACTTC.